Listed here are 8 T cell receptor beta chains from one sample, sequenced in a study of shared clonotypes between healthy human individuals. Here immunoSEQ multiplex PCR was the method, and the copy in TCRdb shows in-frame clones only, minus some. The top ten hold 0.13% of the sample, which has millions of clones, 85% to 95% seen once. Input material: naive CD4+ T cells sorted from blood. This sample's subset: CD45RA+ positively selected. These receptors came from a man younger than 35 in good health.

CDR3 coding DNA: TGTGCCAGCAGCTCACAGGGAAAAAAGAACACTGAAGCTTTCTTT. It codes for CASSSQGKKNTEAFF. The rearrangement joins TRBV11-2 to TRBJ1-1; D perhaps matches TRBD1 (6 bases). This CDR3 comprises 15 residues. Germline values: CDR1 SGHAT, CDR2 FQNNGV. V was shortened by 4 bases and J by 1 base, with 13 bases between the two germline ends.

This clone was found once. V is TRBV11-3 and J is TRBJ2-1; a weak D match, TRBD1 (6 bases). This CDR3 is built from 11 residues. Per the germline V gene, CDR1 is SGHNT and CDR2 is YENEEA. V dropped 5 bases and J dropped 9 bases, with 8 bases sitting between them. The CDR3 loop is CASSQGSEQFF. The CDR3 DNA reads TGTGCCAGCAGCCAGGGGTCTGAGCAGTTCTTC.

This chain links TRBV10-1 with TRBJ2-7, with a possible D match to TRBD1 (5 bases). This CDR3 comprises 13 residues. The V end was cut by 3 bases, the J end by 6 bases, with 12 bases between. Germline V gene lookup returns CDR1 WNHNN and CDR2 SYGVQD (reference sequence). CDR3 sequence: CASSDRVPSEQYF. As DNA, the CDR3 is TGCGCCAGCAGTGACAGGGTACCGAGCGAGCAGTACTTC.

The chain has TRBV11-3 and TRBJ1-5; D gene unclear. CDR1 and CDR2 from the germline V gene are SGHNT and YENEEA. V was trimmed by 9 bases and J by 4 bases, leaving 13 bases between them. The CDR3 spans 13 residues. The CDR3 spells CARTSVSNQPQHF. The DNA for the CDR3 is TGTGCCAGGACCTCCGTGAGTAATCAGCCCCAGCATTTT.

The V call is TRBV28, the J call TRBJ1-4; D perhaps matches TRBD1 (5 bases). The germline V and J ends were trimmed by 6 bases and 0 bases, with 14 bases remaining between them. Per the germline V gene, CDR1 is MDHEN and CDR2 is SYDVKM. CDR3 length: 16 residues. CDR3 residues: CASSSTDRPTNEKLFF. CDR3 nucleotides: TGTGCCAGCAGCTCGACCGACAGACCAACTAATGAAAAACTGTTTTTT.

Comments on this clone: Its ends do not fully match the called genes, so a read error is possible. The chain employs TRBV7-7 and TRBJ2-5; D is perhaps TRBD1 (6 bases). CDR1 is SSHAT and CDR2 is FNYEAQ in the germline V gene (reference sequence). The CDR3 consists of 17 residues. CDR3 DNA: TGTGCTAGCAGCTTAGGGGGACGGCCTCCTAATTCCAAGACCCAGTACTTC. Residues: CASSLGGRPPNSKTQYF.

This chain uses TRBV9 with TRBJ2-3; the match to TRBD2 covers 10 bases. The V gene's germline CDR1 is SGDLS and CDR2 YYNGEE. The CDR3 has 18 amino acids. V gave up 4 bases and J gave up 3 bases; unmatched junction bases: 14. Here the CDR3 DNA reads TGTGCCAGCAGCCCGTGGCTAGCGGGAGAGTTTGGTACAGATACGCAGTATTTT. Translating gives CASSPWLAGEFGTDTQYF.

The rearrangement links TRBV4-1 to TRBJ2-5; D not resolved. This CDR3 contains 15 residues. From germline, CDR1 is MGHRA and CDR2 YSYEKL. V was shortened by 1 base and J by 1 base, with 10 bases between the two germline ends. The CDR3 DNA reads TGCGCCAGCAGCCAAGTTTCGGGCTTCCAAGAGACCCAGTACTTC. Translation: CASSQVSGFQETQYF.